The next 26 T cell receptor beta chains were all read from a single sample in a study of cytomegalovirus exposure and HLA in healthy donors. The PCR used 60 Vbeta and 13 Jbeta primers. Repertoires were generated with immunoSEQ multiplex PCR, while TCRdb's copy carries only in-frame clones and drops some. The table records under 200,000 clones, over 75% of them present only once. Sequenced material: PBMCs. The receptors here all came from a female donor in good health and CMV-seronegative.

The chain uses TRBV15 and TRBJ1-2; 7 positions agree with TRBD1. Trimming removed 0 bases from V and 5 bases from J; junction bases left unmatched: 0. Germline V gives CDR1 LNHNV, CDR2 YYDKDF (reference sequence). This CDR3 is built from 13 residues. In DNA form, the CDR3 reads TGTGCCACCAGCAGAGAACAGGGGTATGGCTACACCTTC. Its translation: CATSREQGYGYTF.

In this sample, this clone turned up a few times. The chain has TRBV11-1 and TRBJ2-3, with D possibly TRBD2 on 5 matching bases. Germline V CDR1 and CDR2: SGHAT, FQDESV (reference sequence). V was shortened by 1 base and J by 6 bases, with 20 bases between the two germline ends. This CDR3 comprises 17 residues. The CDR3: CASSLEDPSPPADTQYF. CDR3 bases: TGTGCCAGCAGCTTAGAAGACCCTAGCCCTCCCGCGGATACGCAGTATTTT.

About this clone: Within the sample, other DNA sequences also encode this same CDR3. The chain links TRBV28 to TRBJ2-7, with TRBD2 matching 8 bases. Unmatched junction bases numbered 5, after V lost 4 bases and J lost 3 bases. Germline assignment: CDR1 MDHEN and CDR2 SYDVKM. The CDR3 extends over 14 amino acids. CDR3 loop: CASSSRLAYYEQYF. CDR3 DNA: TGTGCCAGCAGTTCGCGACTAGCGTACTACGAGCAGTACTTC. Filled out from reference TRBV28 and TRBJ2-7, the complete variable domain reads DVKVTQSSRYLVKRTGEKVFLECVQDMDHENMFWYRQDPGLGLRLIYFSYDVKMKEKGDIPEGYSVSREKKERFSLILESASTNQTSMYLCASSSRLAYYEQYFGPGTRLTVT.

With regard to this clone: Additional DNA sequences in this sample encode the identical CDR3. The V gene is TRBV7-9, the J gene TRBJ2-1; 7 bases match TRBD2. The CDR3 runs 14 residues. V trimming: 3 bases; J trimming: 3 bases; junction bases outside the gene matches: 2. From germline, CDR1 is SEHNR and CDR2 FQNEAQ (reference sequence). This chain's CDR3 is CASSLGGGYNEQFF. CDR3 bases: TGTGCCAGCAGCTTGGGGGGGGGCTACAATGAGCAGTTCTTC.

The J gene is TRBJ2-3, the V gene TRBV7-2, with 12 bases that match TRBD2. The CDR3 consists of 16 residues. Trimming removed 3 bases from V and 1 base from J; junction bases left unmatched: 2. The V gene's germline CDR1 is SGHTA and CDR2 FQGNSA. CDR3 DNA: TGTGCCAGCAGCTTTCGACTAGCGGGGGGCACAGATACGCAGTATTTT. Amino acids: CASSFRLAGGTDTQYF.

This clone is a singleton in its sample. The chain couples TRBV7-8 to TRBJ1-4; 8 bases match TRBD1. The CDR3 contains 17 residues. V trimming: 4 bases; J trimming: 0 bases; junction bases outside the gene matches: 7. The germline V gene encodes CDR1 SGHVS and CDR2 FQNEAQ. CDR3 nucleotides: TGTGCCAGCAGCTATCAGGGGGCTGGATCAACTAATGAAAAACTGTTTTTT. It is translated as CASSYQGAGSTNEKLFF.

Turning to this clone: Germline and junction disagree at one end, which may indicate a read error. The rearrangement links TRBV7-9 to TRBJ2-7, with TRBD1 matching over 8 bases. This CDR3 has 15 amino acids. Looked up from germline, CDR1 is SEHNR and CDR2 is FQNEAQ (reference sequence). CDR3 region: CSSSPGQGYSYEQYF. DNA of the CDR3: TGTTCCAGCAGCCCTGGACAGGGATACTCCTACGAGCAGTACTTC.

Comments on this clone: One end of the junction varies from germline; a read error may be responsible. V usage is TRBV4-1 and J usage is TRBJ1-1; 9 positions agree with TRBD1. The germline V gene has CDR1 MGHRA and CDR2 YSYEKL. CDR3 length: 14 residues. CDR3 amino acids: CASSLGDRETVAFF. The CDR3 DNA is TGCGCCAGCAGCCTTGGGGACAGGGAAACTGTAGCTTTCTTT.

The chain has TRBV28 and TRBJ2-5; a weak D match, TRBD1 (6 bases). The CDR3 covers 15 residues. Germline CDR1 is MDHEN and CDR2 is SYDVKM. Trimming left V 2 bases short and J 2 bases short, with 12 bases between. CDR3 in DNA: TGTGCCAGCAGTTTACACAGGGCGTTACAAGAGACCCAGTACTTC. Translating gives CASSLHRALQETQYF. The complete variable domain, with remaining parts taken from reference TRBV28 and TRBJ2-5, reads DVKVTQSSRYLVKRTGEKVFLECVQDMDHENMFWYRQDPGLGLRLIYFSYDVKMKEKGDIPEGYSVSREKKERFSLILESASTNQTSMYLCASSLHRALQETQYFGPGTRLLVL.

The rearrangement links TRBV6-5 to TRBJ1-1; TRBD1 aligns across 7 bases. Germline V gives CDR1 MNHEY, CDR2 SVGAGI. The J segment lost 1 base and the V segment lost 7 bases, leaving 9 bases of the junction unmatched. There are 15 residues in the CDR3. The CDR3 region has the DNA TGTGCCAGCACCGATGGACAGGCAAAGAACACTGAAGCTTTCTTT. This gives the protein CASTDGQAKNTEAFF.

This chain connects TRBV2 to TRBJ1-4; D remains unclear. Between the trimmed V and J ends, which lost 8 bases and 4 bases, there was a span of 14 bases. The CDR3 covers 14 residues. Germline V CDR1 and CDR2: SNHLY, FYNNEI. This chain's CDR3 is CASVTRDRNEKLFF. The CDR3, as DNA: TGTGCCAGCGTAACGAGGGATCGTAATGAAAAACTGTTTTTT.

V is TRBV28 and J is TRBJ1-2; perhaps TRBD1 as D (6 bases). The CDR3 loop spans 12 amino acids. Germline assignment: CDR1 MDHEN and CDR2 SYDVKM. V shed 6 bases and J shed 6 bases, with 11 bases lying between them. CDR3 loop: CASRSGVHGYTF. In DNA, the CDR3 is TGTGCCAGCAGATCAGGGGTGCATGGCTACACCTTC.

This chain links TRBV19 with TRBJ1-2; D gene unclear. The CDR3 runs to 12 residues. Germline values: CDR1 LNHDA, CDR2 SQIVND (reference sequence). The V gene lost 3 bases and the J gene lost 8 bases, with 10 bases spanning the gap. The CDR3 coding sequence is TGTGCCAGTAGTATTCCGGGTATCGGCTACACCTTC. The encoded protein is CASSIPGIGYTF.

The chain employs TRBV21-1 and TRBJ1-2. TRBV21-1 is shown as a pseudogene. The CDR3 totals 13 residues. CDR3 sequence (DNA): TGTGCCAGCAGCAAAGTTGGGAGAGGGGGCTACACCTTC. This encodes CASSKVGRGGYTF.

This sequence joins TRBV5-1 and TRBJ1-1, with D possibly matching TRBD1 (6 bases). Germline V gene lookup returns CDR1 SGHRS and CDR2 YFSETQ. The CDR3 spans 13 residues. Trimming stripped 3 bases from V and 3 bases from J, with 9 bases between. CDR3 region: CASSSGQHTEAFF. The DNA of the CDR3 is TGCGCCAGCAGCTCCGGACAGCACACTGAAGCTTTCTTT. Supplemented by reference TRBV5-1 and TRBJ1-1, the full variable domain reads KAGVTQTPRYLIKTRGQQVTLSCSPISGHRSVSWYQQTPGQGLQFLFEYFSETQRNKGNFPGRFSGRQFSNSRSEMNVSTLELGDSALYLCASSSGQHTEAFFGQGTRLTVV.

The gene calls are TRBV5-4 and TRBJ2-1; TRBD2 agrees at 10 bases. V trimming: 1 base; J trimming: 6 bases; junction bases outside the gene matches: 4. Germline assignment: CDR1 SGHNT and CDR2 YYREEE (reference sequence). This CDR3 region has 15 residues. This chain's CDR3 is CASSLLAGAGNEQFF. CDR3 DNA sequence: TGTGCCAGCAGCTTGCTAGCGGGAGCTGGCAATGAGCAGTTCTTC.

CDR3 nucleotides: TGTGCCAGCTTCCCGGGACTAGCGGGAGTTGAGCAGTTCTTC. Its protein is CASFPGLAGVEQFF. The V call is TRBV18, the J call TRBJ2-1, with TRBD2 matching over 14 bases. The trim removed 7 bases at V and 9 bases at J, leaving 5 bases unmatched. Germline CDR1 KGHSH, CDR2 LQKENI. CDR3 length: 14 residues.

The gene calls are TRBV4-1 and TRBJ2-1, with D possibly TRBD2 on 5 matching bases. CDR1 MGHRA and CDR2 YSYEKL come from the germline V gene. V gave up 4 bases and J gave up 8 bases, with 15 bases separating them. This CDR3 has 14 residues. In DNA, the CDR3 is TGCGCCAGCAGCCTCCCCTTACTAGATTATGAGCAGTTCTTC. Its translation is CASSLPLLDYEQFF.

The chain has TRBV4-3 and TRBJ1-1; 7 bases are a match to TRBD1. Germline CDR1 reads LGHNA; CDR2 reads YSLEER. V shed 0 bases, J shed 5 bases, and the junction held 6 bases outside the gene matches. This CDR3 is 15 amino acids long. Here the CDR3 reads CASSQDHRGGTEAFF. The DNA for the CDR3 is TGCGCCAGCAGCCAAGATCACAGGGGAGGAACTGAAGCTTTCTTT.

The chain combines TRBV2 with TRBJ1-2, with 12 positions matching TRBD1. The germline CDR1 and CDR2 sequences are SNHLY and FYNNEI. Trimming at V came to 7 bases and at J to 3 bases, leaving 6 bases not matched to a gene. CDR3 length: 15 amino acids. The CDR3 protein is CASTRGTGGDYGYTF. CDR3 nucleotide sequence: TGTGCCAGCACACGGGGGACAGGGGGCGACTATGGCTACACCTTC. Full variable domain (missing parts from reference TRBV2 and TRBJ1-2): EPEVTQTPSHQVTQMGQEVILRCVPISNHLYFYWYRQILGQKVEFLVSFYNNEISEKSEIFDDQFSVERPDGSNFTLKIRSTKLEDSAMYFCASTRGTGGDYGYTFGSGTRLTVV.

V is TRBV13 and J is TRBJ1-3; D is perhaps TRBD1 (5 bases). Germline V gene data show CDR1 as PRHDT and CDR2 as FYEKMQ (reference sequence). There are 14 residues in the CDR3. Deletions cut 3 bases from V and 4 bases from J, with 10 bases between. In DNA form, the CDR3 reads TGTGCCAGCAGCTTCCCAGGGAACGGAAACACCATATATTTT. Its translation: CASSFPGNGNTIYF.

The table lists this clone with a few counts. The J gene is TRBJ2-5, the V gene TRBV6-1; possibly TRBD1 for D (6 bases). The CDR3 runs to 13 residues. Looked up from germline, CDR1 is MNHNS and CDR2 is SASEGT. Trimming pared 7 bases from V and 0 bases from J, leaving 9 bases between. The CDR3 protein is CASTRQDQETQYF. CDR3 nucleotide sequence: TGTGCCAGCACTCGACAGGACCAAGAGACCCAGTACTTC.

Of note for this clone: The sample carries other DNA sequences with the same CDR3. This rearrangement joins TRBV5-4 to TRBJ2-1; D unclear. V was cut by 4 bases and J by 4 bases, with 9 bases left in between. Germline V gene lookup returns CDR1 SGHNT and CDR2 YYREEE (reference sequence). This CDR3 has 13 amino acids. The CDR3 reads CASSLALYNEQFF. In DNA form, the CDR3 reads TGTGCCAGCAGCCTGGCCTTATACAATGAGCAGTTCTTC.

The CDR3 is CASSSPSGLSSYEQYF. In DNA, the CDR3 is TGCGCCAGCAGCTCCCCCTCGGGACTCAGCTCCTACGAGCAGTACTTC. The chain uses TRBV5-1 and TRBJ2-7; D possibly corresponds to TRBD2 (6 bases). The CDR3 has 16 amino acids. The ends were cut back, 3 bases at V and 0 bases at J, with 16 bases in the middle. Germline V lookup: CDR1 SGHRS, CDR2 YFSETQ.

The genes are TRBV5-8 and TRBJ1-3, with D perhaps TRBD1 (6 bases). The CDR3 loop spans 15 amino acids. In germline, CDR1 is SGHTS, CDR2 YDEGEE. Trimming stripped 1 base from V and 6 bases from J, with 14 bases between. The CDR3 spells CASSLTRTGLNTIYF. Written as DNA, the CDR3 is TGTGCCAGCAGCTTGACGCGAACAGGGTTAAACACCATATATTTT.

V is TRBV7-7 and J is TRBJ2-7; D possibly corresponds to TRBD1 (7 bases). The CDR3 length is 16 residues. Germline V gene lookup returns CDR1 SSHAT and CDR2 FNYEAQ (reference sequence). Deletions cut 5 bases from V and 2 bases from J, with 19 bases between. CDR3 in DNA: TGTGCCAGCAGCCCTGGAGGGGGCCCCGGAACCTACGAGCAGTACTTC. This encodes CASSPGGGPGTYEQYF. Full variable domain (missing parts from reference TRBV7-7 and TRBJ2-7): GAGVSQSPRYKVTKRGQDVTLRCDPISSHATLYWYQQALGQGPEFLTYFNYEAQPDKSGLPSDRFSAERPEGSISTLTIQRTEQRDSAMYRCASSPGGGPGTYEQYFGPGTRLTVT.